These 12 T cell receptor beta chains were all obtained from the same sample, sequenced in a study of CD8 T cell repertoires and HIV-1 epitope variants. Clones were read by immunoSEQ multiplex PCR, and TCRdb kept only the in-frame ones, dropping some. This table has some 100,000 clones, 60% to 80% appearing once. The sequenced sample was uncultured baseline CD8+ T cells from peripheral blood mononuclear cells (PBMCs). All receptors derive from a male donor with HIV.

The V call is TRBV7-2, the J call TRBJ1-1; weak D call: TRBD1 (5 bases). Germline CDR1 reads SGHTA; CDR2 reads FQGNSA. The CDR3 is made up of 14 amino acids. Trimming left V 5 bases short and J 4 bases short, with 14 bases between. This CDR3 is CASSAGLQGTEAFF. The CDR3 region has the DNA TGTGCCAGCAGCGCAGGGCTCCAGGGCACTGAAGCTTTCTTT.

This clone was recorded a few times. This chain uses TRBV11-2 with TRBJ1-1; D might be TRBD1 (6 bases). The V end was cut by 3 bases, the J end by 7 bases, with 12 bases between. Germline values: CDR1 SGHAT, CDR2 FQNNGV. The CDR3 contains 13 residues. CDR3 amino acids: CASSFAGQFEAFF. The CDR3 DNA sequence: TGTGCCAGCAGCTTCGCCGGACAGTTTGAAGCTTTCTTT.

This clone came up a few times. The gene calls are TRBV28 and TRBJ1-5; 7 bases fit TRBD1. The V and J ends lost 5 bases and 5 bases, in that order; junction bases with no gene match: 3. Germline V gene data show CDR1 as MDHEN and CDR2 as SYDVKM. CDR3 size: 13 residues. The CDR3 here is CASSLQGHQPQHF. The CDR3 bases are TGTGCCAGCAGTCTACAGGGGCATCAGCCCCAGCATTTT.

This chain joins TRBV5-1 and TRBJ2-7, with TRBD1 identical over 7 bases. V was pared by 5 bases and J by 6 bases, with 14 bases of the junction left unmatched. Germline V gene sequence: CDR1 SGHRS, CDR2 YFSETQ. The CDR3 runs to 15 residues. This chain's CDR3 is CASSETGAPSGEQYF. In DNA form, the CDR3 reads TGCGCCAGCAGTGAAACAGGGGCCCCTTCCGGCGAGCAGTACTTC.

Ten or more counts support this clone. The V and J genes are TRBV19 and TRBJ2-5; 7 bases line up with TRBD1. Germline-derived CDR1 and CDR2 are LNHDA and SQIVND (reference sequence). This CDR3 is 14 amino acids long. V gave up 3 bases and J gave up 5 bases; unmatched junction bases: 6. The CDR3 region is CASSIRQGSETQYF. CDR3 DNA sequence: TGTGCCAGTAGTATTAGACAGGGTTCGGAGACCCAGTACTTC.

The chain employs TRBV27 and TRBJ2-5; the D gene is possibly TRBD1 (5 bases). The V gene's germline CDR1 is MNHEY and CDR2 SMNVEV (reference sequence). Between the trimmed V and J ends, which lost 5 bases and 3 bases, there was a span of 10 bases. CDR3 length: 13 residues. The CDR3 DNA follows: TGTGCCAGCAGTCCCCCGACAGAAGAGACCCAGTACTTC. Protein sequence: CASSPPTEETQYF.

This chain links TRBV27 with TRBJ1-1, with TRBD1 matching 8 bases. The CDR3 loop spans 17 amino acids. The trim removed 5 bases at V and 3 bases at J, leaving 14 bases unmatched. CDR1 MNHEY and CDR2 SMNVEV come from the germline V gene (reference sequence). DNA for the CDR3: TGTGCCAGCAGTCCGTGGGGAGCAGGGGGCAAAGACACTGAAGCTTTCTTT. This translates into CASSPWGAGGKDTEAFF.

V gene TRBV10-1 combines with J gene TRBJ1-5, with D perhaps matching TRBD1 (6 bases). In germline, CDR1 is WNHNN, CDR2 SYGVQD (reference sequence). The CDR3 contains 17 residues. With 3 bases removed from V and 4 bases from J, the gap between germline ends came to 19 bases. CDR3 region: CASSEPGGFTRNQPQHF. The CDR3 DNA sequence: TGCGCCAGCAGTGAACCGGGGGGCTTTACACGAAATCAGCCCCAGCATTTT.

This clone was observed a handful of times. The rearrangement links TRBV6-5 to TRBJ1-3, with D uncertain. V gave up 0 bases and J gave up 0 bases, with 9 bases separating them. CDR1 and CDR2 (germline): MNHEY, SVGAGI. This CDR3 is 16 amino acids long. The DNA of the CDR3 is TGTGCCAGCAGTTACTCGTCAGGTATCTCTGGAAACACCATATATTTT. Its translation is CASSYSSGISGNTIYF.

This clone was seen a single time. The J gene is TRBJ2-7, the V gene TRBV2, with TRBD2 identical over 8 bases. CDR3 length: 17 residues. Trimming cost V 6 bases and J 3 bases; bases outside gene matches: 16. The germline CDR1 and CDR2 sequences are SNHLY and FYNNEI. CDR3 in amino acids: CASSAQAGVIRNYEQYF. CDR3 nucleotides: TGTGCCAGCAGCGCCCAAGCGGGAGTGATCAGGAACTACGAGCAGTACTTC.

In regard to this clone: It is unclear where the CDR3 begins or ends on the DNA, so no DNA is shown, and the CDR3 is as TCRdb lists it. The chain has TRBV28 and TRBJ2-4; the table's D call TRBD2 went unverified against the DNA. The CDR3 has 16 amino acids, counting both end residues. Germline V gene lookup returns CDR1 MDHEN and CDR2 SYDVKM. The CDR3 loop reads CASSSSGAGTKNIQYF.

This chain connects TRBV27 to TRBJ2-1; D not certain. Trimming took 2 bases from V and 5 from J, leaving 10 bases between them. This CDR3 is 14 amino acids long. The germline V gene has CDR1 MNHEY and CDR2 SMNVEV (reference sequence). CDR3 amino acids: CASSLNRRHNEQFF. CDR3 sequence (DNA): TGTGCCAGCAGTTTAAACCGAAGACACAATGAGCAGTTCTTC.